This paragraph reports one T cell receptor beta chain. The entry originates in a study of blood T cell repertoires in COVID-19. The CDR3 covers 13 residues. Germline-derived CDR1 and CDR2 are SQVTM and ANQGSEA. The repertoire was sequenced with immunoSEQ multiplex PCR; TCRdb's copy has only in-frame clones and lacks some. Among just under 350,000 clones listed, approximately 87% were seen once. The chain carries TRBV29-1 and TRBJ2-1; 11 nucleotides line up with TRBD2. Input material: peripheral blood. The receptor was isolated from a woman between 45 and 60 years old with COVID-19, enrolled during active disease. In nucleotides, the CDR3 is TGCAGTTATAGCGGGAGGGCGTTGAATGAGCAGTTCTTC. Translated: CSYSGRALNEQFF.